The 28 T cell receptor beta chains listed next were all sequenced from one sample in a study of CD8+ T cells in alopecia areata. Described treatment: oral pan-JAK inhibitor, 5-10 mg twice daily. The sequencing template was cDNA reverse transcribed from extracted RNA. The data were produced by immunoSEQ multiplex PCR, yet TCRdb's version contains in-frame clones alone and is incomplete. The sample shows about 210,000 clones, less than 75% of them seen only once. Sequencing used CD4+ T cells sorted from blood, obtained at week 4, from a patient treated with tofacitinib. All receptors derive from a human donor with alopecia areata.

The chain couples TRBV30 to TRBJ2-4, with a possible D match to TRBD1 (5 bases). Trimming shortened V by 3 bases and J by 1 base, and 7 bases separated the two germline ends. CDR1 and CDR2 from the germline V gene are GTSNPN and SVGIG (reference sequence). The CDR3 runs 13 residues. CDR3 in amino acids: CAWRAGAKNIQYF. CDR3 nucleotides: TGTGCCTGGAGAGCAGGGGCCAAAAACATTCAGTACTTC.

The chain couples TRBV25-1 to TRBJ1-1, with D possibly TRBD1 on 5 matching bases. V lost 1 base to trimming and J lost 3 bases, with 9 bases between them. This CDR3 region has 14 residues. The germline V gene encodes CDR1 MGHDK and CDR2 SYGVNS. As DNA, the CDR3 is TGTGCCAGCAGTGAATTTGGGGGGGACACTGAAGCTTTCTTT. It codes for CASSEFGGDTEAFF.

The rearrangement links TRBV30 to TRBJ2-3; D gene unclear. The CDR3 spans 16 residues. V was clipped by 0 bases and J by 2 bases, with 15 bases between them. CDR1 is GTSNPN and CDR2 is SVGIG in the germline V gene (reference sequence). This CDR3 is CAWSVTETKVTDTQYF. The CDR3, as DNA: TGTGCCTGGAGTGTAACCGAGACAAAGGTCACAGATACGCAGTATTTT.

The rearrangement uses TRBV27 and TRBJ2-7; 8 bases fit TRBD1. Germline CDR1 is MNHEY and CDR2 is SMNVEV (reference sequence). V lost 10 bases, J lost 4 bases, and 9 bases stayed unmatched. The CDR3 totals 13 residues. Here the CDR3 DNA reads TGTGCCACTGCGGGGACAGGCCATTACGAGCAGTACTTC. Translating it yields CATAGTGHYEQYF.

The chain carries TRBV7-2 and TRBJ1-2; 8 nucleotides match TRBD1. With 5 bases clipped from V and 4 bases from J, the junction kept 18 bases outside the gene matches. CDR1 and CDR2 (germline): SGHTA, FQGNSA. The CDR3 totals 18 residues. CDR3 nucleotide sequence: TGTGCCAGCAGCCCCCGAGAACTCGGACAGGGAAGAAGCTATGGCTACACCTTC. Its translation: CASSPRELGQGRSYGYTF.

This clone was counted once. The chain uses TRBV30 and TRBJ1-2, with D possibly TRBD1 on 5 matching bases. V was pared by 0 bases and J by 4 bases, with 12 bases between. The CDR3 is 14 residues long. Per the germline V gene, CDR1 is GTSNPN and CDR2 is SVGIG (reference sequence). The CDR3 region has the DNA TGTGCCTGGAGTGTACTAAGGCAGGGCTATGGCTACACCTTC. Translation gives CAWSVLRQGYGYTF.

The rearrangement uses TRBV30 and TRBJ1-6; D ambiguous. Germline V CDR1 and CDR2: GTSNPN, SVGIG (reference sequence). Trimming took off 4 bases at V and 5 bases at J, with 12 bases between the two ends. The CDR3 consists of 14 residues. CDR3 sequence: CAWNPGMDNSPLHF. For the CDR3, the DNA is TGTGCCTGGAACCCCGGAATGGATAATTCACCCCTCCACTTT.

The table lists this clone with a few counts. The V and J genes are TRBV4-1 and TRBJ2-3, with a tentative D call TRBD2 (6 bases). CDR3 length: 15 residues. The germline gives CDR1 MGHRA, CDR2 YSYEKL. V lost 4 bases to trimming and J lost 0 bases, with 11 bases between them. CDR3 DNA sequence: TGCGCCAGCAGCCGGGGACTCCCGAGCACAGATACGCAGTATTTT. It is translated as CASSRGLPSTDTQYF.

The chain links TRBV14 to TRBJ1-6; D gene uncertain. Germline V gene lookup returns CDR1 SGHDN and CDR2 FVKESK. Trimming took off 0 bases at V and 11 bases at J, with 11 bases between the two ends. The CDR3 is 14 amino acids. The CDR3 region is CASSQEVWVAPLHF. The DNA for the CDR3 is TGTGCCAGCAGCCAAGAAGTTTGGGTTGCACCCCTCCACTTT.

The CDR3 sequence is CATSRDRNSNQPQHF. The CDR3 DNA reads as TGTGCCACCAGCAGAGATCGAAACAGCAATCAGCCCCAGCATTTT. V is TRBV15 and J is TRBJ1-5; no definite D call. This CDR3 comprises 15 residues. CDR1 is LNHNV, CDR2 YYDKDF, per germline (reference sequence). Between the trimmed V and J ends, which lost 0 bases and 1 base, there was a span of 7 bases. Supplemented by reference TRBV15 and TRBJ1-5, the full variable domain reads DAMVIQNPRYQVTQFGKPVTLSCSQTLNHNVMYWYQQKSSQAPKLLFHYYDKDFNNEADTPDNFQSRRPNTSFCFLDIRSPGLGDTAMYLCATSRDRNSNQPQHFGDGTRLSIL.

This clone was detected only once. V is TRBV29-1 and J is TRBJ1-2; possibly TRBD1 for D (5 bases). V was cut by 0 bases and J by 3 bases, with 11 bases left in between. This CDR3 region has 14 residues. Germline V gene sequence: CDR1 SQVTM, CDR2 ANQGSEA. The CDR3 loop reads CSVEDRGEHYGYTF. CDR3 DNA: TGCAGCGTTGAAGATCGAGGGGAGCACTATGGCTACACCTTC.

The chain is built from TRBV30 and TRBJ2-3, with 10 bases that match TRBD1. V lost 1 base to trimming and J lost 5 bases; unmatched junction nucleotides: 6. Germline CDR1 is GTSNPN and CDR2 is SVGIG (reference sequence). The CDR3 runs to 15 residues. CDR3 nucleotide sequence: TGTGCCTGGAGTGGCGGGGACAGGGGCCGAGATACGCAGTATTTT. As protein: CAWSGGDRGRDTQYF.

V gene TRBV2 combines with J gene TRBJ1-1; perhaps TRBD1 as D (6 bases). In germline, CDR1 is SNHLY, CDR2 FYNNEI. The V gene lost 4 bases and the J gene lost 1 base, with 16 bases spanning the gap. The CDR3 spans 16 residues. CDR3 nucleotides: TGTGCCAGCAGTGCCGAAGGAGGAGGGGGGAACACTGAAGCTTTCTTT. Residues: CASSAEGGGGNTEAFF.

There are a few counts of this clone. The genes are TRBV28 and TRBJ1-4; TRBD1 is a possible D gene (5 bases). CDR3 length: 15 residues. Trimming took off 6 bases at V and 7 bases at J, with 18 bases between the two ends. Germline loops: CDR1 MDHEN, CDR2 SYDVKM. The CDR3 region is CASSYSGTQIEKLFF. DNA of the CDR3: TGTGCCAGCAGCTATTCCGGGACCCAAATTGAAAAACTGTTTTTT.

The chain recombines TRBV7-8 with TRBJ1-6; tentative D call: TRBD1 (5 bases). Germline CDR1 SGHVS, CDR2 FQNEAQ. This CDR3 contains 14 residues. The ends were cut back, 5 bases at V and 10 bases at J, with 15 bases in the middle. The CDR3 DNA sequence: TGTGCCAGCAGCACCGACGGACGGGGGTCACCCCTCCACTTT. It encodes CASSTDGRGSPLHF.

This clone has ten or more counts. The V and J genes are TRBV15 and TRBJ1-1; D is possibly TRBD1 (5 bases). Trimming removed 4 bases from V and 2 bases from J, with 8 bases in between. CDR3 length: 13 residues. Germline loops: CDR1 LNHNV, CDR2 YYDKDF (reference sequence). The CDR3 region is CATSTGGNTEAFF. In nucleotides, the CDR3 is TGTGCCACCAGCACCGGGGGAAACACTGAAGCTTTCTTT.

This sequence joins TRBV15 and TRBJ1-1; D is ambiguous. The CDR3 is made up of 13 amino acids. Germline V gene data show CDR1 as LNHNV and CDR2 as YYDKDF (reference sequence). With 0 bases removed from V and 10 bases from J, the gap between germline ends came to 12 bases. This chain's CDR3 is CATSRDGESGAFF. CDR3 nucleotide sequence: TGTGCCACCAGCAGAGATGGGGAATCAGGAGCTTTCTTT.

Regarding this clone: It is unclear where the CDR3 begins or ends on the DNA, so no DNA is shown, and the CDR3 is as TCRdb lists it. This chain links TRBV29-1 with TRBJ2-1; TRBD2 was called by the table and not checked on the DNA. Germline loops: CDR1 SQVTM, CDR2 ANQGSEA. The CDR3 is 11 residues long, counting both termini. CDR3 amino acids: CSVGEGTLGFF.

The J gene is TRBJ2-3, the V gene TRBV4-3; D is undetermined. The V gene lost 0 bases and the J gene lost 3 bases, with 4 bases spanning the gap. Germline V gives CDR1 LGHNA, CDR2 YSLEER. The CDR3 spans 13 residues. CDR3 coding DNA: TGCGCCAGCAGCCAAGACCTTACAGATACGCAGTATTTT. The encoded protein is CASSQDLTDTQYF.

This clone appeared a few times. The chain carries TRBV7-8 and TRBJ2-6, with a tentative D call TRBD1 (6 bases). The CDR3 is made up of 16 amino acids. Germline lookup yields CDR1 SGHVS and CDR2 FQNEAQ. Trimming pared 7 bases from V and 0 bases from J, leaving 13 bases between. The CDR3 DNA is TGTGCCAGCACCAAACGAGGGGGCTCTGGGGCCAACGTCCTGACTTTC. It codes for CASTKRGGSGANVLTF.

This sequence joins TRBV7-2 and TRBJ2-1; 11 bases map to TRBD2. The length of the CDR3 is 15 residues. Germline assignment: CDR1 SGHTA and CDR2 FQGNSA. V lost 6 bases, J lost 3 bases, and 4 bases stayed unmatched. The CDR3 DNA reads TGTGCCAGCAGTGTTACTAGCGGGGGCTACAATGAGCAGTTCTTC. Protein: CASSVTSGGYNEQFF.

This clone was counted a few times. The rearrangement uses TRBV29-1 and TRBJ2-2; no clear D. The CDR3 contains 12 residues. The V end lost 0 bases, the J end lost 6 bases, and 5 bases lay between the germline ends. CDR1 and CDR2 from the germline V gene are SQVTM and ANQGSEA. As DNA, the CDR3 is TGCAGCGTTGAAGATCTGGCCGGGGAGCTGTTTTTT. Protein: CSVEDLAGELFF.

This clone has only a few counts. The chain links TRBV30 to TRBJ1-1; unclear D gene. Trimming cost V 3 bases and J 1 base, with 9 bases left between them. The germline V gene encodes CDR1 GTSNPN and CDR2 SVGIG (reference sequence). The CDR3 is made up of 13 amino acids. The DNA for the CDR3 is TGTGCCTGGAGCGACGTCCCGAACACTGAAGCTTTCTTT. Translation gives CAWSDVPNTEAFF.

This clone occurred once. The J gene is TRBJ2-2, the V gene TRBV9; the D is unclear. From germline, CDR1 is SGDLS and CDR2 YYNGEE. CDR3 length equals 14 residues. V was trimmed by 3 bases and J by 7 bases, leaving 13 bases between them. CDR3 nucleotide sequence: TGTGCCAGCAGCGCGACCCTGAAGGTCGGGGAGCTGTTTTTT. Protein: CASSATLKVGELFF. The whole variable domain, filled in from reference TRBV9 and TRBJ2-2, reads DSGVTQTPKHLITATGQRVTLRCSPRSGDLSVYWYQQSLDQGLQFLIQYYNGEERAKGNILERFSAQQFPDLHSELNLSSLELGDSALYFCASSATLKVGELFFGEGSRLTVL.

V gene TRBV29-1 combines with J gene TRBJ2-3; no firm D call. The V end lost 3 bases, the J end lost 3 bases, and 10 bases lay between the germline ends. The CDR3 has 13 amino acids. Germline V gene data show CDR1 as SQVTM and CDR2 as ANQGSEA. CDR3 loop: CSVDLDTTDTQYF. As DNA, the CDR3 is TGCAGCGTTGACCTCGACACTACAGATACGCAGTATTTT.

The CDR3 DNA reads as TGTGCCAGCAGTTACTTATTCAGGGAAGCTTTCTTT. The encoded protein is CASSYLFREAFF. V usage is TRBV6-5 and J usage is TRBJ1-1, with D unresolved. The CDR3 runs 12 residues. V was trimmed by 1 base and J by 8 bases, leaving 8 bases between them. CDR1 and CDR2 (germline): MNHEY, SVGAGI.

The rearrangement links TRBV7-9 to TRBJ2-7; D might be TRBD2 (6 bases). The CDR3 extends over 19 amino acids. The V gene lost 5 bases and the J gene lost 0 bases, with 26 bases spanning the gap. Germline V lookup: CDR1 SEHNR, CDR2 FQNEAQ (reference sequence). CDR3 region: CASSTTIVGGESGSYEQYF. The CDR3 coding sequence is TGTGCCAGCAGCACAACAATAGTCGGAGGGGAGAGTGGCTCCTACGAGCAGTACTTC.

This chain connects TRBV11-2 to TRBJ2-3; D is ambiguous. CDR1 is SGHAT and CDR2 is FQNNGV in the germline V gene. V lost 1 base and J 3 bases, leaving 8 bases between the germline ends. This CDR3 is built from 14 residues. The CDR3 region has the DNA TGTGCCAGCAGCTTAGCTTCGCGGACAGATACGCAGTATTTT. Protein product: CASSLASRTDTQYF.